This T cell receptor (beta chain) appears in the sequencing data of a study of blood T cells in healthy people across ages. V lost 3 bases to trimming and J lost 3 bases; unmatched junction nucleotides: 4. The germline V gene encodes CDR1 MDHEN and CDR2 SYDVKM. CDR3 length: 14 residues. Alongside a J-beta primer mix, a sample-barcoded 5' primer served in a second PCR lasting about 7 to 12 cycles. The authors tagged each cDNA molecule using a template-switch adaptor with 12 random nucleotides. TCRdb reanalysed the 5' RACE reads using MiXCR and keeps one entry per CDR3 protein. The repertoire has 1.5 million to 2 million distinct CDR3 sequences, approximately 50% of them found once; the top ten carry approximately 2%.

Sequenced input: blood. The chain couples TRBV28 to TRBJ2-7, with 8 bases aligning to TRBD1. This TCR was sampled from a woman aged 40 to 50 in good health. The CDR3 here is CASSFRTGNYEQYF. The DNA for the CDR3 is TGTGCCAGCAGTTTCCGGACAGGGAACTACGAGCAGTACTTC.